This TCR beta chain emerged from a study of blood T cell repertoires in COVID-19. About the study: Nucleic acid was either cDNA or gDNA, and it came from T cells, B-cell-depleted T cells, or PBMCs.

The CDR3 totals 15 residues. Trimming removed 1 base from V and 3 bases from J; junction bases left unmatched: 0. Germline V gene sequence: CDR1 SGHNT, CDR2 YYREEE (reference sequence). In the study's own analysis: Reference gene primer amplification gave nucleated cell count estimates. TCRdb's table, derived via immunoSEQ multiplex PCR, lists solely in-frame clones and lacks some. D and trimming come from the DNA, and the V and J calls and clone size come from that table. The sample holds some 35,000 clones, about nine tenths seen once. The sequence was obtained from a man between 70 and 80 years old with acute or convalescent COVID-19. Input material: peripheral blood. The rearrangement links TRBV5-4 to TRBJ2-5; 13 bases fit TRBD2. As DNA, the CDR3 is TGTGCCAGCAGCTTGACTAGCGGGAGGGAAGAGACCCAGTACTTC. It codes for CASSLTSGREETQYF.